This T cell receptor beta chain was documented in a study of CD4 T cells in relation to SARS-CoV-2 and coronaviruses. Findings and caveats of the study: The cross-reactivity analysis covered only spike protein, not other viral proteins.

CDR1 and CDR2 (germline): LNHDA, SQIVND (reference sequence). The length of the CDR3 is 14 residues. With V trimmed by 3 bases and J by 8 bases, 7 bases remained unmatched. The data were produced by immunoSEQ multiplex PCR, yet TCRdb's version contains in-frame clones alone and is incomplete. The data contain under 70,000 clones, 75% to 90% of them singletons. As for this clone: The antigen remains undetermined.

CD4+ T cells from unexposed donors were obtained before the COVID-19 pandemic (2011-2018). Sequencing input: memory CD4+ T cells from PBMCs. This chain connects TRBV19 to TRBJ2-3, with 8 bases that match TRBD2. This clonotype was sampled from a human donor in good health. The CDR3 DNA is TGTGCCAGTAGTATTGGGCCGGGGGGGCCTACGCAGTATTTT. Protein product: CASSIGPGGPTQYF.